This record covers a single T cell receptor (beta chain). These data are taken from a study of cytomegalovirus exposure and HLA in healthy donors. The PCR ran on 60 Vbeta and 13 Jbeta primers. The authors' processing: In a later analysis, the count reached some 73 million unique TCR beta chains, with around 10 million shared. Only in-frame clones appear in the TCRdb table, and some are missing; sequencing was by immunoSEQ multiplex PCR. That table supplies the V and J calls and clone size; D and trimming were determined from the DNA. The repertoire holds fewer than 200,000 clones, approximately 70% seen once, with around 6.9% in the top ten. Germline-derived CDR1 and CDR2 are MRHNA and SNTAGT. CDR3 size: 15 residues. The V gene end was trimmed by 5 bases and the J gene end by 2 bases; junction bases not matched to a gene: 6.

The sample was PBMCs. The clonotype was recovered from a man between 40 and 49 years old in good health and CMV-seropositive. V usage is TRBV6-4 and J usage is TRBJ1-5; 7 bases are a match to TRBD1. The CDR3 DNA sequence: TGTGCCAGCAGTACAGGGGAAGTGGGCAATCAGCCCCAGCATTTT. This encodes CASSTGEVGNQPQHF.